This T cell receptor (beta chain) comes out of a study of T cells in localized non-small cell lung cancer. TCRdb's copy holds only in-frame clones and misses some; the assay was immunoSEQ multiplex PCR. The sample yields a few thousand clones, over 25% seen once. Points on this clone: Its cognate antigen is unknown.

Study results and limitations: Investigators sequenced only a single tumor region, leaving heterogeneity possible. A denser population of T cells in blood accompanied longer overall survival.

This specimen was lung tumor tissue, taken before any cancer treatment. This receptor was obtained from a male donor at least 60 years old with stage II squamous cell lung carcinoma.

Here the CDR3 reads CASRDTASTDTQYF. In DNA form, the CDR3 reads TGTGCCAGTAGGGACACCGCTAGCACAGATACGCAGTATTTT. The rearrangement links TRBV19 to TRBJ2-3, with TRBD1 as a possible D gene (5 bases). This CDR3 comprises 14 residues. Germline V gene data show CDR1 as LNHDA and CDR2 as SQIVND (reference sequence). Trimming took 6 bases from V and 0 from J, leaving 10 bases between them. The full variable domain, in which reference TRBV19 and TRBJ2-3 provide the parts outside the CDR3, is DGGITQSPKYLFRKEGQNVTLSCEQNLNHDAMYWYRQDPGQGLRLIYYSQIVNDFQKGDIAEGYSVSREKKESFPLTVTSAQKNPTAFYLCASRDTASTDTQYFGPGTRLTVL.